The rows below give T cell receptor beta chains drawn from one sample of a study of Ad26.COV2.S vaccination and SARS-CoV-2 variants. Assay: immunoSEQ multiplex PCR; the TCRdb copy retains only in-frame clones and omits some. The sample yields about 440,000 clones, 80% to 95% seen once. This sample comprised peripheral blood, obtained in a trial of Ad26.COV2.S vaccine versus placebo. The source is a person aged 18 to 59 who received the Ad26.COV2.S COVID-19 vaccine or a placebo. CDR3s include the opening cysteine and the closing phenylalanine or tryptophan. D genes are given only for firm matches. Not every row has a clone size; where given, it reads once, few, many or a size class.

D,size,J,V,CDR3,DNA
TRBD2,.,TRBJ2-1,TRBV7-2,CASRPLLAGENRDNEQFF,TGTGCCAGCAGACCTTTACTAGCGGGAGAGAATCGGGACAATGAGCAGTTCTTC
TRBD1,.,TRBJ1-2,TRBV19,CASSPGTANYGYTF,TGTGCCAGTAGTCCCGGGACAGCGAACTATGGCTACACCTTC
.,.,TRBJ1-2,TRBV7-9,CASSSTNRGQIYYGYTF,TGTGCCAGCAGCTCGACAAATCGGGGGCAGATTTACTATGGCTACACCTTC
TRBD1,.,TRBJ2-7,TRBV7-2,CASSIDRVYEQYF,TGTGCCAGCAGCATCGACAGGGTCTACGAGCAGTACTTC
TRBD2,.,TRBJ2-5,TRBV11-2,CASSARLAGGPETQYF,TGTGCCAGCAGCGCCAGACTAGCGGGAGGGCCAGAGACCCAGTACTTC
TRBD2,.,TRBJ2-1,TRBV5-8,CASSLRGLAGSYNEQFF,TGTGCCAGCAGCTTGAGAGGACTAGCGGGTTCCTACAATGAGCAGTTCTTC
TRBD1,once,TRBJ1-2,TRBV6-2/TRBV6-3,CASSYRTGGGYTF,TGTGCCAGCAGTTACCGGACAGGGGGCGGCTACACCTTC
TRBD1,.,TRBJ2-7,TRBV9,CASSVETGGHEQYF,TGTGCCAGCAGCGTCGAGACAGGGGGCCACGAGCAGTACTTC
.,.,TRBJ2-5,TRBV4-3,CASSQEWGNQGEETQYF,TGCGCCAGCAGCCAAGAATGGGGGAATCAAGGAGAAGAGACCCAGTACTTC
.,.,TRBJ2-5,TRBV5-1,CASWRGSTTETQYF,TGCGCCAGCTGGCGGGGCAGCACGACGGAGACCCAGTACTTC